This TCR beta chain was captured in a study of graft-versus-host responses after intestinal transplantation (dated by TCRdb to the early 2020s). A note on the overall study: Recipients received multivisceral, liver-intestinal, or isolated intestinal transplants. Graft-versus-host and host-versus-graft alloreactive T cell clones were tracked in the graft, circulation and bone marrow after intestinal transplantation using bulk TCR-beta CDR3 sequencing. Rather than going through the commercial service, samples from a few later patients were sequenced in-house on an Illumina MiSeq and processed with MiXCR. Of the 20 to 30 intestinal transplant recipients enrolled in the cohort, one of whom was a retransplant, a few patients without pretransplant specimens were excluded. Alloreactive clones were identified by sequencing pre-transplant mixed lymphocyte reaction products and comparing these products with unstimulated pre-transplant donor and recipient T cells. A peak of at least 4% donor T cells among recipient peripheral blood mononuclear cells was the definition used for donor T cell macrochimerism. Every recipient was given anti-thymocyte globulin induction, followed by about three years of maintenance tacrolimus and steroids.

Based on the germline V gene (reference sequence), the CDR1 and CDR2 sequences are MNHEY and SMNVEV. Spanning cysteine to phenylalanine, the CDR3 consists of 17 amino acids. The entry retains the CDR3 DNA only, 51 bases that are in frame from base 1. The library was made by the immunoSEQ multiplex PCR assay. For most patients, genomic DNA was isolated using the Qiagen DNeasy Blood and Tissue Kit and was shipped frozen to Adaptive Biotechnologies for TCR sequencing. High-throughput TCR-beta CDR3 sequencing of genomic DNA from most patients was performed by Adaptive Biotechnologies. In the original analysis: TCR sequencing data were retrieved from Adaptive's ImmunoSEQ software for some 19 patients, whereas a few other patients were processed with MiXCR and VDJtools. To correct CD4 versus CD8 sorting errors, sequences present in both subsets at a frequency ratio below 5:1 were removed. Because the origin of CDR3 nucleotide sequences shared between donor and recipient could not be assigned, those sequences were removed. At least 2-fold expansion over unstimulated cells and a minimum CFSE-low frequency of 0.002% (template counts) or 0.001% (read counts) were required for clones to be classified as alloreactive. A clone was considered mappable if detected in the sequenced pre-transplant spleen, lymph node, or MLR CFSE-low populations of the donor or recipient. The cumulative frequency of alloreactive clones was calculated as a percentage of all sequences, weighted by copy number. The table was pulled from immuneACCESS by TCRdb, which kept in-frame rearrangements only. Such tables lose some clones; where checked, under half of the loss comes from unresolved V genes, and the rest has no known cause. The V and J calls and the clone size are those of that table, but D and trimming were determined from the DNA. The sample table records just over 9,000 clones; 33% of these occur just once. Roughly 3% of the sample is taken by the ten largest.

A single count supports this clone. Compared with germline, one end of the junction differs, possibly owing to a read error. The same CDR3 can be traced to other DNA sequences in this sample. Summary of the overall study and its limitations: GvH clones turned up in recipient bone marrow, with some appearing earlier in ileal mucosa or blood, a pattern consistent with an intestinal mucosal origin. The conclusions were limited by the relatively low number and heterogeneity of the intestinal transplant patients. Patients with donor T cell macrochimerism had high GvH to HvG T cell clonal ratios in their allografts. Peak levels of circulating GvH clones were associated with declines in HvG clones early after transplant.

According to the study, the label for this sample's time point signals: cells obtained before transplantation from donor or recipient. Mixed lymphocyte reactions plated about 200,000 CFSE-labeled pre-transplant responders with about 200,000 irradiated violet-dye-labeled stimulators and were cultured for about six days. After the mixed lymphocyte reaction, proliferating CD3+CD4+CFSE-low and CD3+CD8+CFSE-low responder cells were FACS-sorted on a BD Influx sorter. Sequencing was performed on alloreactive CD8+ T cells from a mixed lymphocyte reaction culture, taken before transplantation. The sample's cell subset or site label is to be understood as: CFSE-low proliferating T cells sorted from roughly 6-day pre-transplant mixed lymphocyte reaction (GvH or HvG direction). The V and J segments used are TRBV27 and TRBJ2-1, with 8 central nucleotides matching TRBD1. The clonotype originates from a human patient who was an organ donor for intestinal transplantation. The nucleotide sequence reads TGCGCCAGCAGTTTCCACCAAGGACAGGGACCTTACAATGAGCAGTTCTTC. The encoded protein is CASSFHQGQGPYNEQFF.